Below, one T cell receptor beta chain is given with its context. Antigen unknown. The data were taken from a study of identical twins. Study conclusions and caveats: The models systematically underestimated how much out-of-frame TCR alpha was shared in monozygotic twins.

V dropped 6 bases and J dropped 0 bases, with 6 bases sitting between them. The CDR3 runs 13 residues. Germline lookup yields CDR1 DFQATT and CDR2 SNEGSKA (reference sequence). One entry per CDR3 protein, called by TCRdb with MiXCR from the 5' RACE reads. The sample shows approximately 500,000 distinct CDR3 sequences, approximately 25% of them seen only once. These data are also associated with another study on T cells expressing NK-cell markers.

The receptor was derived from a young woman in good health. Material: CD4+ T cells sorted from blood. The chain uses TRBV20-1 and TRBJ2-6; unclear D gene. The CDR3 loop is CSAQNSGANVLTF. In DNA form, the CDR3 reads TGCAGTGCCCAGAACTCTGGGGCCAACGTCCTGACTTTC.